This T cell receptor (beta chain) was identified in a study of regulatory T cells in long-lasting Graves disease. Germline V gene sequence: CDR1 SGHAT, CDR2 FQNNGV. Trimming removed 5 bases at V and 3 bases at J, with 17 bases between. This CDR3 has 15 amino acids. Study outcomes and limitations: Having only a small sample size may have limited accuracy. TRBV28, TRBJ1-2 and TRBJ2-5 emerged as the favored segments in persistent disease. Exclusively peripheral blood, rather than thyroid tissue, was studied.

This clonotype was observed at least ten times. What it binds is unknown. Investigators prepared the TCR beta libraries by applying iRepertoire HTBI primers and Arm-PCR of CDR3 regions. TCRdb passed the multiplex PCR reads through MiXCR, listing each CDR3 protein once. The sample carries approximately 230,000 distinct CDR3 sequences, 15% to 20% recorded once. Time point meaning: newly diagnosed GD, antithyroid drugs for less than 3 months. RNA extracted from PBMCs served as the sequencing template. All patients originated from an endocrinology department located in Xi'an, China. This receptor was obtained from a female donor with Graves disease. This specimen was peripheral blood mononuclear cells (PBMCs), taken at new diagnosis, from a patient treated with antithyroid drugs. The chain recombines TRBV11-2 with TRBJ2-7; D not resolved. Written as DNA, the CDR3 is TGTGCCAGCAGCGGCCTGGTTACTGGCCTCTACGAGCAGTACTTC. Amino acids: CASSGLVTGLYEQYF. The variable domain in full, with the rest retrieved from reference TRBV11-2 and TRBJ2-7, is EAGVAQSPRYKIIEKRQSVAFWCNPISGHATLYWYQQILGQGPKLLIQFQNNGVVDDSQLPKDRFSAERLKGVDSTLKIQPAKLEDSAVYLCASSGLVTGLYEQYFGPGTRLTVT.